This T cell receptor beta chain originates from a study of a mutant IDH1 vaccine in newly diagnosed glioma. The wider study: The treated population exhibited a male proportion of roughly 60%, a female proportion of approximately 38%, and a mean age of about 40 years. The therapy given earlier, which was standard therapy, consisted of radiotherapy, temozolomide, or both, and most of the patients received both. General observations from the study: The vaccine induced immune responses, and these occurred in more than 80% of patients.

Indicated time point: week 23, last vaccination. Doses of 300 ug of mutant IDH1 20-mer peptide were given with topical imiquimod. This clone was found once. Its antigen is currently unknown. In the same sample, other DNA sequences code for this CDR3. The assay was immunoSEQ multiplex PCR, and TCRdb's table has in-frame clones only and misses some. The table lists approximately 41,000 clones, roughly 76% of them singletons. The V end lost 0 bases, the J end lost 6 bases, and 9 bases lay between the germline ends. The CDR3 extends over 12 amino acids. Germline CDR1 is GTSNPN and CDR2 is SVGIG (reference sequence).

This TCR came from a man aged 35-49 years with glioma. The input for sequencing was PBMCs, taken from a glioma patient whose treatment included an IDH1 peptide vaccine. The genes are TRBV30 and TRBJ2-7; possibly TRBD1 for D (6 bases). The CDR3 reads CAWSVRGGEQYF. The DNA for the CDR3 is TGTGCCTGGAGTGTACGAGGGGGCGAGCAGTACTTC. Full variable domain (missing parts from reference TRBV30 and TRBJ2-7): SQTIHQWPATLVQPVGSPLSLECTVEGTSNPNLYWYRQAAGRGLQLLFYSVGIGQISSEVPQNLSASRPQDRQFILSSKKLLLSDSGFYLCAWSVRGGEQYFGPGTRLTVT.